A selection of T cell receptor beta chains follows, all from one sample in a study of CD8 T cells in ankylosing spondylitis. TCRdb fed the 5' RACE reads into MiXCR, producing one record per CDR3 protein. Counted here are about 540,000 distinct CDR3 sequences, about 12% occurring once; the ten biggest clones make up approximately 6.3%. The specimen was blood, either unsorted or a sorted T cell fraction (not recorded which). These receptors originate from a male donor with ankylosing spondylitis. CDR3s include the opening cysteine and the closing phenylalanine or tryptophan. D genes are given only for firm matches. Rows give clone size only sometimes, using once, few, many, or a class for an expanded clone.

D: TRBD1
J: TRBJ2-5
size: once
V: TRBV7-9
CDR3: CASSPRQGAWETQYF
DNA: TGTGCCAGCAGCCCCAGACAGGGGGCCTGGGAGACCCAGTACTTC

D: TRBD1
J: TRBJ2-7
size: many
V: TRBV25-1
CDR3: CASSVGTASYEQYF
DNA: TGTGCCAGCAGTGTCGGGACAGCCTCCTACGAGCAGTACTTC

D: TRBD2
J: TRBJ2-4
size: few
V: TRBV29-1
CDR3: CSVETGGGDIQYF
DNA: TGCAGCGTCGAAACCGGGGGGGGGGACATTCAGTACTTC

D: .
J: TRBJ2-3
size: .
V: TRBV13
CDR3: CASSLSLGEGTDTQYF
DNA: TGTGCCAGCAGCCTGAGCCTGGGGGAAGGCACAGATACGCAGTATTTT

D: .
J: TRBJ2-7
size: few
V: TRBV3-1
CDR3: CATKQGPSYEQYF
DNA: TGTGCCACCAAGCAGGGCCCCTCCTACGAGCAGTACTTC

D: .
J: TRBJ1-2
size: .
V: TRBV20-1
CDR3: CSARAINGYTF
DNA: TGCAGTGCTAGAGCCATCAATGGCTACACCTTC

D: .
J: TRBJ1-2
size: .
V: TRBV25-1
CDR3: CASSSGLGYTF
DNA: TGTGCCAGCAGTTCCGGCCTTGGCTACACCTTC

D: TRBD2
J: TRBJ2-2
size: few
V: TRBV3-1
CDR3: CASSARTSGITGELFF
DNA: TGTGCCAGCAGCGCCCGGACTAGCGGGATCACCGGGGAGCTGTTTTTT

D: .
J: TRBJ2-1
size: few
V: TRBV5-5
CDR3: CASSRQGGYNEQFF
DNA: TGTGCCAGCAGCCGACAGGGAGGATACAATGAGCAGTTCTTC

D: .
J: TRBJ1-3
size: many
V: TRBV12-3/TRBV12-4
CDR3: CASSYSVSGNTIYF
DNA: TGTGCCAGCAGTTATAGCGTCTCTGGAAACACCATATATTTT

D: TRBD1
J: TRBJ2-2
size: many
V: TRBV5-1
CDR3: CASSFTGETGELFF
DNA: TGCGCCAGCAGCTTTACAGGGGAAACCGGGGAGCTGTTTTTT

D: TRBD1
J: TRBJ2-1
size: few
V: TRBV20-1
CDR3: CSARPGQGVEEQFF
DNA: TGCAGTGCCCGCCCGGGACAGGGGGTTGAGGAGCAGTTCTTC

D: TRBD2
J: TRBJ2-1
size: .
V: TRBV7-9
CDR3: CASSTSGGRVIRREQFF
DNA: TGTGCCAGCAGCACATCTGGCGGGAGGGTAATTAGAAGGGAGCAGTTCTTC

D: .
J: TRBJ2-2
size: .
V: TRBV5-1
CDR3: CASLRGATNTGELFF
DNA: TGCGCCAGCCTCCGGGGCGCAACGAACACCGGGGAGCTGTTTTTT

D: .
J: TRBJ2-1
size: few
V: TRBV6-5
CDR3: CASSYGKSSYNEQFF
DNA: TGTGCCAGCAGTTACGGCAAAAGCTCCTACAATGAGCAGTTCTTC

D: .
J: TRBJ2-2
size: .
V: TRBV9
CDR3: CASSGRGSNTGELFF
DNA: TGTGCCAGCAGCGGTCGGGGGTCGAACACCGGGGAGCTGTTTTTT

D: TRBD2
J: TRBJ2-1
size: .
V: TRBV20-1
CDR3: CSALALAGVSDEQFF
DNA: TGCAGTGCCCTAGCACTAGCGGGAGTATCCGATGAGCAGTTCTTC